This T cell receptor beta chain was captured by sequencing in a study of response to subunit inactivated influenza vaccine. The CDR3 loop spans 12 amino acids. Germline CDR1 is SGHNT and CDR2 is YENEEA. Trimming cost V 5 bases and J 9 bases, with 11 bases left between them. From the RT-PCR reads, TCRdb called clonotypes with MiXCR, one entry per CDR3 protein. The table shows around 540,000 distinct CDR3 sequences, with approximately 12% occurring only once. This clonotype has a handful of counts. The TCR comes from a man aged 50-60 years who received an inactivated influenza vaccine. V gene TRBV11-3 combines with J gene TRBJ2-4; D unresolved. The sequencing used PBMCs from blood, collected on the day of vaccination. CDR3 bases: TGTGCCAGCAGCCTAGTTGAAGGCATTCAGTACTTC. Amino acids: CASSLVEGIQYF.